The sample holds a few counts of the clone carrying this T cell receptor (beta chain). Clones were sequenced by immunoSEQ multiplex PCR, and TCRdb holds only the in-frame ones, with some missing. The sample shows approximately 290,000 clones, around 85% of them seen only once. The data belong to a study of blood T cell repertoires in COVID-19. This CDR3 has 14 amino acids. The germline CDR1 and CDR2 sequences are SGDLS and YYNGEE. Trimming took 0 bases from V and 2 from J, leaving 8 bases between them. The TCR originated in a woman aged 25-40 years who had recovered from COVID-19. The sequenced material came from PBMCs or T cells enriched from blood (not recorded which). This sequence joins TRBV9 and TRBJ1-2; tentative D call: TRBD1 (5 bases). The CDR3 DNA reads TGTGCCAGCAGCGTAGGGGGCGACAACTATGGCTACACCTTC. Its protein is CASSVGGDNYGYTF.